This TCR beta chain was obtained from a study of CD8+CD57+ T cells in acquired aplastic anemia. It was patients with CD8+CD57+ cell expansion by flow cytometry who were chosen for sequencing. A remark on this clonotype: What it binds is not known.

Findings and caveats of the study: Both patients and controls carried the same twenty-nine CD8+ CDR3 sequences.

It was genomic DNA that served as the template for profiling TCR beta VDJ and CDR3. In TCRdb, the reads were re-called with MiXCR into one record per CDR3 protein. The profile covers some 160,000 distinct CDR3 sequences, with under 55% appearing a single time and approximately 3% taken by the ten largest. The sample comprised sorted CD4+, CD8+, or CD8+CD57+ T cells (not recorded which) from PBMCs. This sequence was found in a human donor with aplastic anemia.

The CDR3 coding sequence is TGTGCCAGTAGTCCCGGCCAATACTACGAGCAGTACTTC. Encoded protein: CASSPGQYYEQYF. The V gene is TRBV19, the J gene TRBJ2-7, with D uncertain. The CDR3 totals 13 residues. Per the germline V gene, CDR1 is LNHDA and CDR2 is SQIVND (reference sequence). V gave up 5 bases and J gave up 3 bases, with 11 bases separating them.